This paragraph reports one TCR beta chain. The specificity of this receptor is unknown. No base-level quality is on record; no much larger clone is a single base apart. The CDR3 regions of human TCRbeta chains were analyzed by immunosequencing. In the paper's pipeline: Repertoire TCRs were checked for matches against a reference library of SARS-CoV-2-specific TCRs that had been generated using the MIRA antigen-specificity platform. Breadth meant the fraction of unique TCRs that were SARS-CoV-2-associated, whereas depth meant the fraction of total T cells that were SARS-CoV-2-associated. Using the MIRA data, each spike-specific TCR was mapped to the spike region that the TCR reacts to and placed in a CD4 or CD8 class. Log10-transformed breadth and depth values were compared by one-way ANOVA with Sidak's multiple comparisons tests. TCRdb obtained this table from immuneACCESS and retained in-frame rearrangements with V and J assigned. These tables miss some clones; where compared with another copy, unresolved V genes account for less than half of the shortfall, and the remainder is unexplained. That table furnishes V, J and clone size, whereas the DNA furnished D and trimming. The sample includes 95,000 to 150,000 clones, with roughly 84% observed a single time. Together, the top ten hold around 6% of the sample.

The germline V gene gives CDR1 as SGHTA and CDR2 as FQGNSA. The CDR3 sequence holds 14 residues, the cysteine and phenylalanine included. CDR3 DNA is the only sequence kept; it has 42 bases, read in frame from the first base. Deletion took 0 bases off V and 5 bases off J, with a span of 8 bases between the germline ends. These data belong to a study of T cell responses to AZD1222 COVID-19 vaccine listed by TCRdb under 2021. A note on the overall study: Because spike-specific TCR depth and breadth did not differ between the two schedules, AZD1222 recipients who got a second dose at roughly 4 weeks were pooled with those who got a second dose at roughly 12 weeks. A total of more than 230 trial participants underwent TCR sequencing, of whom about 200 received two doses of AZD1222 and around 25 received two doses of the MenACWY control vaccine. Enrollment into the trials was organized by age into subgroups of 18-55, 56-69 and 70-plus years, and those subgroups contained 148, 28 and 57 TCR-sequenced participants, respectively.

This specimen's time point label, per the study, means: baseline before first vaccination. The vaccinee samples were drawn from two UK trials, COV001 and COV002, one of which was a single-blind randomized controlled phase 2/3 trial testing AZD1222 (ChAdOx1 nCoV-19) in healthy adults. Trial participant PBMC samples were collected at day 0 and day 28 after the second dose for TCRbeta chain sequencing. What the study reported, not specific to this receptor: Conclusions about previously exposed vaccinees are limited because only six or seven AZD1222 recipients were SARS-CoV-2 seropositive at baseline. No day 14 peak-response samples were available, so repertoires were characterized only after the peak T cell response. A significant rise in spike-specific TCR breadth and depth was observed after two AZD1222 doses relative to day 0 and relative to MenACWY recipients. In the small 56-69-year group, the increase in depth fell short of significance, most likely because of low power. Nearly half of unique spike-specific TCRs reportedly recognized epitopes outside regions mutated in the B.1.351 and B.1.1.7 variants. The vaccine-associated CD4 TCRs covered the entire spike protein, and the dominant responses fell in regions 160-218 and 743-854. Participants were mostly white British and included more females than males, and it was suggested by the authors that clonal diversity may have been underestimated.

The chain links TRBV7-2 with TRBJ2-1; confidence is insufficient to name the D gene. The clonotype comes from an adult in good health. The sample was peripheral blood, taken on day 0 of AZD1222 vaccination. The nucleotides are TGTGCCAGCAGCTTAGCGTCAGGAAACAATGAGCAGTTCTTC. Its translation reads: CASSLASGNNEQFF.